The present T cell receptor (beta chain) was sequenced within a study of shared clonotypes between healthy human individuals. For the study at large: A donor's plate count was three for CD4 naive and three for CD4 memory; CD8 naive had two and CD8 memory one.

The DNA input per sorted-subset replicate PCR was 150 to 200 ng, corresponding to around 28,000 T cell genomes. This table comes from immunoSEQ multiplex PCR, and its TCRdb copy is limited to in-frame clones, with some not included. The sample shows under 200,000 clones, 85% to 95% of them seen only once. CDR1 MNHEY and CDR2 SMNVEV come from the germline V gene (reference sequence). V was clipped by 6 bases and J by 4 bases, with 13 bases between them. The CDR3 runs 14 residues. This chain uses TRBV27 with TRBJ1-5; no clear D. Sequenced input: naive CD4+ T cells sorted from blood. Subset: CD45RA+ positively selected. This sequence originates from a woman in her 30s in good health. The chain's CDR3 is CASSRNFQNQPQHF. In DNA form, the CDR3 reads TGTGCCAGCAGCCGAAACTTCCAGAATCAGCCCCAGCATTTT.